These 19 T cell receptor beta chains came from one sample sequenced in a study of blood T cell repertoires in COVID-19. Repertoires were generated with immunoSEQ multiplex PCR, while TCRdb's copy carries only in-frame clones and drops some. Here the sample spans approximately 90,000 clones, around 86% being singletons. The sample was peripheral blood. The receptors come from a man aged 60 to 75 with COVID-19, enrolled during active disease.

The chain combines TRBV7-9 with TRBJ2-7; 7 bases are shared with TRBD1. V gave up 4 bases and J gave up 2 bases; unmatched junction bases: 5. Germline V gene sequence: CDR1 SEHNR, CDR2 FQNEAQ (reference sequence). The CDR3 covers 14 residues. CDR3 loop: CASSSGQDPYEQYF. The CDR3 coding sequence is TGTGCCAGCAGCTCAGGACAGGATCCCTACGAGCAGTACTTC.

This rearrangement joins TRBV30 to TRBJ2-7; TRBD2 matches 8 bases. Losses at the gene ends were 1 base for V and 3 bases for J; bases not matched to a gene: 11. The CDR3 runs to 16 residues. The germline CDR1 and CDR2 sequences are GTSNPN and SVGIG (reference sequence). The CDR3 DNA is TGTGCCTGGAGTGAGGAAGCGGGAGTGAACTTCTACGAGCAGTACTTC. Translated: CAWSEEAGVNFYEQYF.

A remark on this clone: The sample carries other DNA sequences with the same CDR3. The chain recombines TRBV2 with TRBJ1-1, with D possibly matching TRBD1 (5 bases). The CDR3 spans 13 residues. The germline CDR1 and CDR2 sequences are SNHLY and FYNNEI. Trimming cost V 5 bases and J 2 bases, with 9 bases left between them. The CDR3 region is CASSLDRNTEAFF. The CDR3 coding sequence is TGTGCCAGCAGTCTCGACAGAAACACTGAAGCTTTCTTT.

This sequence joins TRBV3-1 (or the pseudogene TRBV3-2) and TRBJ2-6; no reliable D call. V was shortened by 0 bases and J by 0 bases, with 3 bases between the two germline ends. The germline V gene encodes CDR1 LGHDT and CDR2 YNNKEL (reference sequence). There are 15 residues in the CDR3. CDR3 in amino acids: CASSQDRSGANVLTF. The CDR3 DNA sequence: TGTGCCAGCAGCCAAGATCGCTCTGGGGCCAACGTCCTGACTTTC.

The chain employs TRBV28 and TRBJ1-4; no definite D call. This CDR3 is 15 amino acids long. Per germline, CDR1 MDHEN and CDR2 SYDVKM. V lost 2 bases to trimming and J lost 1 base, with 8 bases between them. CDR3 nucleotides: TGTGCCAGCAGTTTAATGGGGAGAACTAATGAAAAACTGTTTTTT. This translates into CASSLMGRTNEKLFF.

V is TRBV19 and J is TRBJ2-6; D may be TRBD1 (6 bases). The V gene's germline CDR1 is LNHDA and CDR2 SQIVND (reference sequence). The CDR3 consists of 17 residues. Deletions cut 5 bases from V and 0 bases from J, with 14 bases between. CDR3 in amino acids: CASSRRTDSSGANVLTF. In DNA form, the CDR3 reads TGTGCCAGTAGTCGACGGACAGACAGCTCTGGGGCCAACGTCCTGACTTTC.

The gene calls are TRBV7-8 and TRBJ2-7, with 9 bases that match TRBD2. J was trimmed by 6 bases and V by 1 base; bases with no gene match: 10. This CDR3 comprises 16 residues. CDR1 is SGHVS and CDR2 is FQNEAQ in the germline V gene. The DNA for the CDR3 is TGTGCCAGCAGCTTAGTTAGGGGACTAGCTTTACTCGAGCAGTACTTC. Translation: CASSLVRGLALLEQYF. The full variable domain, with the rest looked up from reference TRBV7-8 and TRBJ2-7, is GAGVSQSPRYKVAKRGQDVALRCDPISGHVSLFWYQQALGQGPEFLTYFQNEAQLDKSGLPSDRFFAERPEGSVSTLKIQRTQQEDSAVYLCASSLVRGLALLEQYFGPGTRLTVT.

The chain is built from TRBV7-2 and TRBJ1-2, with a tentative D call TRBD1 (5 bases). Trimming cost V 4 bases and J 7 bases, with 13 bases left between them. Germline V gene data show CDR1 as SGHTA and CDR2 as FQGNSA. This CDR3 comprises 13 residues. This CDR3 reads CASSSQGEGGYTF. In DNA form, the CDR3 reads TGTGCCAGCAGCTCGCAAGGGGAAGGTGGCTACACCTTC.

V is TRBV7-2 and J is TRBJ2-5; D is possibly TRBD2 (6 bases). CDR1 is SGHTA, CDR2 FQGNSA, per germline. The CDR3 spans 15 residues. V dropped 4 bases and J dropped 5 bases, with 17 bases sitting between them. CDR3 sequence reads: CASSSRGSGGETQYF. DNA of the CDR3: TGTGCCAGCAGCTCCCGAGGTAGCGGAGGGGAGACCCAGTACTTC.

Only one count was recorded for this clone. This chain joins TRBV5-6 and TRBJ2-7, with 11 bases fitting TRBD2. The CDR3 covers 18 residues. Germline V lookup: CDR1 SGHDT, CDR2 YYEEEE. V was clipped by 2 bases and J by 7 bases; unmatched bases: 17. CDR3 DNA: TGTGCCAGCAGCTTCCCCTCCGGACTAGCGGGCGGTACAGGGGAGCAGTACTTC. This gives the protein CASSFPSGLAGGTGEQYF.

This clone has more than one count but fewer than ten. Other DNA variants within this sample encode the same CDR3. The chain joins TRBV6-5 to TRBJ2-3; TRBD2 aligns across 8 bases. With V trimmed by 3 bases and J by 2 bases, 4 bases remained unmatched. Germline V CDR1 and CDR2: MNHEY, SVGAGI. The CDR3 extends over 15 amino acids. The CDR3 protein is CASSYSGTSTDTQYF. As DNA, the CDR3 is TGTGCCAGCAGTTATAGCGGGACTTCCACAGATACGCAGTATTTT.

V and J are TRBV6-2 or TRBV6-3 and TRBJ1-5; 9 bases are shared with TRBD1. The V gene's germline CDR1 is MNHEY and CDR2 SVGEGT. J gave up 4 bases and V 0 bases, and 7 bases lay outside the gene matches. CDR3 length equals 17 residues. The CDR3 sequence is CASSYSGQGNRNQPQHF. The CDR3 nucleotides read TGTGCCAGCAGTTACTCGGGACAGGGCAATAGAAATCAGCCCCAGCATTTT.

The rearrangement links TRBV27 to TRBJ2-2; 9 bases agree with TRBD2. With V trimmed by 10 bases and J by 0 bases, 12 bases remained unmatched. The V gene's germline CDR1 is MNHEY and CDR2 SMNVEV (reference sequence). The CDR3 is made up of 17 amino acids. CDR3 in amino acids: CATASWGGRANTGELFF. The CDR3 DNA sequence: TGTGCCACCGCATCATGGGGCGGGAGGGCGAACACCGGGGAGCTGTTTTTT.

The CDR3, as DNA: TGTGCCAGCAGCTTATCACCCAGGAGGGACTACAATGAGCAGTTCTTC. Amino acid sequence: CASSLSPRRDYNEQFF. The chain couples TRBV11-2 to TRBJ2-1; maybe TRBD2 (6 bases). Germline lookup yields CDR1 SGHAT and CDR2 FQNNGV. The CDR3 is made up of 16 amino acids. V gave up 2 bases and J gave up 3 bases, with 14 bases separating them.

The rearrangement joins TRBV9 to TRBJ1-1; the D is unclear. Germline assignment: CDR1 SGDLS and CDR2 YYNGEE. CDR3 length: 14 residues. Trimming took off 1 base at V and 4 bases at J, with 11 bases between the two ends. CDR3 in DNA: TGTGCCAGCAGCGTATTGGAGGAGAGCACTGAAGCTTTCTTT. Amino acid sequence: CASSVLEESTEAFF.

This chain links TRBV10-1 with TRBJ2-3, with TRBD2 matching 8 bases. Looked up from germline, CDR1 is WNHNN and CDR2 is SYGVQD (reference sequence). The CDR3 consists of 14 residues. V lost 6 bases to trimming and J lost 0 bases; unmatched junction nucleotides: 2. The CDR3, as DNA: TGCGCCAGCAGAATAGCGGGAAGCACAGATACGCAGTATTTT. Its protein is CASRIAGSTDTQYF.

V is TRBV12-5 and J is TRBJ1-1, with 8 nucleotides matching TRBD1. The CDR3 extends over 14 amino acids. V shed 7 bases and J 3 bases; nucleotides not matched to a gene: 7. Germline values: CDR1 LGHNT, CDR2 FRNRAP. CDR3 sequence: CASVSGTGYTEAFF. In DNA, the CDR3 is TGTGCTAGTGTTTCCGGGACAGGTTACACTGAAGCTTTCTTT.

This clone was seen a single time. This chain connects TRBV19 to TRBJ1-1; 8 bases are a match to TRBD1. Germline values: CDR1 LNHDA, CDR2 SQIVND (reference sequence). The J segment lost 4 bases and the V segment lost 5 bases, leaving 6 bases of the junction unmatched. This CDR3 comprises 14 residues. CDR3 sequence: CASSPSTGATEAFF. The CDR3 DNA follows: TGTGCCAGTAGTCCATCGACAGGGGCCACTGAAGCTTTCTTT.

The V gene is TRBV7-9, the J gene TRBJ1-1, with D maybe TRBD1 (5 bases). CDR3 length: 13 amino acids. The germline V gene has CDR1 SEHNR and CDR2 FQNEAQ (reference sequence). Trimming cost V 2 bases and J 10 bases, with 14 bases left between them. CDR3 bases: TGTGCCAGCAGCTTATGGGGCGAGACGGGAGCTTTCTTT. Residues: CASSLWGETGAFF.